This T cell receptor (beta chain) comes out of a study of blood T cell repertoires in COVID-19. Study-level information: Both acute and convalescent COVID-19 samples were obtained from the United States, Italy and Spain. From T cells, B-cell-depleted T cells, or PBMCs came the material, which was cDNA or gDNA.

Original processing methods: Amplified reference gene primers provided the basis for estimating nucleated cell counts. Sequencing used immunoSEQ multiplex PCR; TCRdb keeps in-frame clones, though not all of them. The DNA was the basis for D and trimming; V, J and clone size are from that table. The sample yields 200,000 to 250,000 clones, around 85% seen once. Germline loops: CDR1 SQVTM, CDR2 ANQGSEA. CDR3 length equals 13 residues. Losses at the gene ends were 2 bases for V and 5 bases for J; bases not matched to a gene: 2. This TCR was sampled from a woman aged 30 to 39 who had recovered from COVID-19. The material sequenced was peripheral blood. The rearrangement joins TRBV29-1 to TRBJ2-3, with TRBD1 identical over 9 bases. CDR3 residues: CSVERQGVDTQYF. CDR3 nucleotides: TGCAGCGTTGAAAGACAGGGGGTAGATACGCAGTATTTT.